The 14 T cell receptor beta chains in this list originate from one sample, sequenced in a study of blood T cell repertoires in COVID-19. Repertoires were generated with immunoSEQ multiplex PCR, while TCRdb's copy carries only in-frame clones and drops some. The table includes about 74,000 clones, 75% to 80% detected once. The sequenced sample consisted of peripheral blood. Receptors originate from a human donor in a cohort sampled during active COVID-19.

The chain carries TRBV30 and TRBJ2-5; 13 nucleotides line up with TRBD2. The length of the CDR3 is 16 residues. The germline V gene encodes CDR1 GTSNPN and CDR2 SVGIG (reference sequence). Unmatched junction bases numbered 7, after V lost 1 base and J lost 5 bases. The CDR3 is CAWSETSGRARETQYF. The CDR3 region has the DNA TGTGCCTGGAGTGAAACTAGCGGGAGGGCCCGGGAGACCCAGTACTTC.

The chain couples TRBV19 to TRBJ1-1; possibly TRBD1 for D (5 bases). Germline loops: CDR1 LNHDA, CDR2 SQIVND (reference sequence). Trimming took off 3 bases at V and 1 base at J, with 12 bases between the two ends. The CDR3 totals 15 residues. The CDR3: CASSIGVGANTEAFF. For the CDR3, the DNA is TGTGCCAGTAGTATCGGTGTTGGGGCGAACACTGAAGCTTTCTTT. Drawing the rest from reference TRBV19 and TRBJ1-1, the complete variable domain is DGGITQSPKYLFRKEGQNVTLSCEQNLNHDAMYWYRQDPGQGLRLIYYSQIVNDFQKGDIAEGYSVSREKKESFPLTVTSAQKNPTAFYLCASSIGVGANTEAFFGQGTRLTVV.

V usage is TRBV24-1 and J usage is TRBJ2-1; 7 bases match TRBD1. The ends lost 6 bases at V and 7 bases at J; junction bases unmatched: 5. The CDR3 extends over 13 amino acids. CDR1 is KGHDR and CDR2 is SFDVKD in the germline V gene. CDR3 residues: CATSRRGLNEQFF. The CDR3 coding sequence is TGTGCCACCAGTAGAAGGGGGCTAAATGAGCAGTTCTTC.

The chain combines TRBV5-4 with TRBJ2-7; 7 bases line up with TRBD1. The CDR3 has 15 residues. CDR1 and CDR2 from the germline V gene are SGHNT and YYREEE (reference sequence). The V and J ends lost 4 bases and 3 bases, in that order; junction bases with no gene match: 10. In DNA form, the CDR3 reads TGTGCCAGCAGCAGGACCGGGACAGACCTCTACGAGCAGTACTTC. It specifies CASSRTGTDLYEQYF.

The V call is TRBV27, the J call TRBJ2-1, with 13 bases lining up with TRBD2. The CDR3 contains 16 residues. Germline V gene lookup returns CDR1 MNHEY and CDR2 SMNVEV (reference sequence). With V trimmed by 5 bases and J by 9 bases, 10 bases remained unmatched. The CDR3 here is CASSPSGLAGRREQFF. DNA of the CDR3: TGTGCCAGCAGTCCCTCGGGACTAGCGGGACGGCGTGAGCAGTTCTTC.

This clone is a singleton in its sample. CDR3 sequence (DNA): TGTGCCAGCAGGGACTCGGACAGATTTAATTCACCCCTCCACTTT. The encoded protein is CASRDSDRFNSPLHF. The rearrangement joins TRBV25-1 to TRBJ1-6, with D possibly being TRBD1 (6 bases). Deletions cut 6 bases from V and 6 bases from J, with 15 bases between. In germline, CDR1 is MGHDK, CDR2 SYGVNS. The CDR3 totals 15 residues.

J is TRBJ2-3 and V is TRBV5-1; D may be TRBD1 (6 bases). From germline, CDR1 is SGHRS and CDR2 YFSETQ. This CDR3 contains 15 residues. V dropped 4 bases and J dropped 2 bases, with 14 bases sitting between them. The CDR3 loop is CASSPQGYLTDTQYF. The DNA of the CDR3 is TGCGCCAGCAGCCCACAGGGTTACCTCACAGATACGCAGTATTTT.

The chain uses TRBV3-1 (or the pseudogene TRBV3-2) and TRBJ2-7, with 8 bases lining up with TRBD2. The V and J ends lost 0 bases and 3 bases, in that order; junction bases with no gene match: 4. The CDR3 totals 15 residues. Germline V CDR1 and CDR2: LGHDT, YNNKEL (reference sequence). For the CDR3, the DNA is TGTGCCAGCAGCCAAGAAAGCGGGAGTAACTACGAGCAGTACTTC. It is translated as CASSQESGSNYEQYF.

The chain is built from TRBV4-3 and TRBJ2-7; TRBD2 matches at 9 bases. Germline values: CDR1 LGHNA, CDR2 YSLEER. CDR3 length: 17 residues. Trimming at V came to 4 bases and at J to 2 bases, leaving 12 bases not matched to a gene. The CDR3 DNA is TGCGCCAGCAGCCCTGGGACTAGCCGTCAGAAGGCCTACGAGCAGTACTTC. It codes for CASSPGTSRQKAYEQYF.

The chain combines TRBV6-7 with TRBJ2-3; tentative D call: TRBD2 (6 bases). TRBV6-7 is identified as an open reading frame with a role that is uncertain. CDR3 size: 14 residues. V was shortened by 4 bases and J by 1 base, with 9 bases between the two germline ends. Here the CDR3 DNA reads TGTGCCAGCAGTTGGGACTCTGGCACAGATACGCAGTATTTT. It encodes CASSWDSGTDTQYF.

CDR3 loop: CASSAITRFMTYEQYF. For the CDR3, the DNA is TGTGCCAGCAGCGCCATAACTAGATTCATGACCTACGAGCAGTACTTC. This rearrangement joins TRBV11-2 to TRBJ2-7, with D perhaps TRBD2 (5 bases). CDR3 size: 16 residues. V dropped 5 bases and J dropped 2 bases, with 19 bases sitting between them. Germline CDR1 and CDR2: SGHAT and FQNNGV.

This chain uses TRBV5-4 with TRBJ2-2, with TRBD2 as a possible D gene (6 bases). This CDR3 region has 18 residues. V lost 1 base and J lost 4, with 20 bases in between. Germline loops: CDR1 SGHNT, CDR2 YYREEE (reference sequence). Here the CDR3 reads CASSLRGGGTLGTGELFF. CDR3 coding DNA: TGTGCCAGCAGCTTGAGAGGCGGAGGGACCCTGGGCACCGGGGAGCTGTTTTTT.

The count of this clone is one. Germline and junction disagree at one end, which may indicate a read error. The chain links TRBV7-7 to TRBJ1-4; D gene ambiguous. Germline V gene lookup returns CDR1 SSHAT and CDR2 FNYEAQ (reference sequence). CDR3 length: 15 amino acids. Here the CDR3 DNA reads TGTGCTAGCAGCTTAAATCCGACACCGAATGAAAAACTGTTTTTT. It specifies CASSLNPTPNEKLFF. The complete variable domain, with remaining parts taken from reference TRBV7-7 and TRBJ1-4, reads GAGVSQSPRYKVTKRGQDVTLRCDPISSHATLYWYQQALGQGPEFLTYFNYEAQPDKSGLPSDRFSAERPEGSISTLTIQRTEQRDSAMYRCASSLNPTPNEKLFFGSGTQLSVL.

V and J are TRBV6-5 and TRBJ2-7; 7 bases agree with TRBD2. Trimming at V came to 6 bases and at J to 1 base, leaving 6 bases not matched to a gene. The CDR3 totals 14 residues. Per the germline V gene, CDR1 is MNHEY and CDR2 is SVGAGI. In nucleotides, the CDR3 is TGTGCCAGCAGACCCCCCGGGGGGTCCTACGAGCAGTACTTC. This gives the protein CASRPPGGSYEQYF.